This T cell receptor beta chain is from a study of blood T cell repertoires in COVID-19 (dated by TCRdb to about 2020). The study in broad terms: The collaborator samples originated in the United States, Italy and Spain and spanned the acute and convalescent phases of COVID-19. The repertoires were released in a freely available public database intended as a resource for research on the immune response to SARS-CoV-2. Where available, HLA class I and class II types were obtained from metadata supplied by the sample provider rather than from assay-based typing. Samples came from the ongoing ImmuneRACE study (first 160 participants) plus 1,254 subjects from 6 global collaborators. Deeply sampled blood TCRbeta repertoires from subjects exposed to, actively infected with, or recovered from COVID-19 were included in the dataset. The material from the prospective study consisted of cDNA or gDNA derived from T cells, B-cell-depleted T cells, or PBMCs. The sample metadata nearly always contained a de-identified subject ID, COVID-19 status, age in years and sex. The investigation overall reported the following: The amount of clinical and demographic metadata varied by source and participant and was provided uncurated.

V and J lose 8 bases and 5 bases, and a span of 12 bases separates them. Sequences SNHLY (CDR1) and FYNNEI (CDR2) are obtained from the germline V gene. Its CDR3 holds 12 amino acids, cysteine through phenylalanine. Only CDR3 DNA is held: 36 bases, read in frame from base 1. Note on this clone: Its recognized antigen is unknown. Base qualities are not recorded, but no much larger clone differs from it by a single base.

The immunoSEQ Assay, a bias-controlled multiplex PCR, was used to amplify TCRbeta CDR3 regions from genomic DNA. Per the source publication's procedure: Within the assay, amplification of reference gene primers was used to estimate how many nucleated cells each sample contained. To quantify the absolute abundance of each unique TCRbeta CDR3 rearrangement, sequence reads were collapsed and filtered. For each sample, productive Simpson clonality was calculated by taking the square root of Simpson's diversity index across productive rearrangements. TCRdb re-hosts the immuneACCESS table, in-frame sequences only. Its copies lack some clones; in the studies checked, an unresolved V gene accounts for under half of them, and the cause for the rest is not known. V and J calls and clone size come straight from that table; D and trimming were deduced from the DNA. This sample has some 230,000 clones in its table, and about 80% of those were observed once. Together, the top ten hold 15% of the sample.

Enrolling through a virtual design, the prospective study's participants ranged in age from roughly 18 to 89 years and lived across some 23 United States geographic areas. In the prospective study, cohorts were assigned on the basis of participant-reported clinical history obtained from a screening survey and a study questionnaire. Recovered participants in ImmuneRACE Cohort 3 were defined by two consecutive negative NP/OP PCR tests, clearance by a healthcare professional, or resolution of symptoms. Each participant in the prospective study had whole blood, serum and a nasopharyngeal or oropharyngeal swab collected by mobile phlebotomists. Prospective study participants could optionally give additional blood draws and questionnaires over a roughly two-month period. Blood samples from the prospective study were shipped frozen or at room temperature prior to DNA extraction.

The sequence is built from TRBV2 and TRBJ1-1, with no D gene named confidently. The material sequenced was PBMCs or T cells enriched from blood (not recorded which). The origin of this receptor is a middle-aged man who had recovered from COVID-19. Here is the DNA: TGTGCCAGCGGTATTGGCCCAACTGAAGCTTTCTTT. It codes for CASGIGPTEAFF.